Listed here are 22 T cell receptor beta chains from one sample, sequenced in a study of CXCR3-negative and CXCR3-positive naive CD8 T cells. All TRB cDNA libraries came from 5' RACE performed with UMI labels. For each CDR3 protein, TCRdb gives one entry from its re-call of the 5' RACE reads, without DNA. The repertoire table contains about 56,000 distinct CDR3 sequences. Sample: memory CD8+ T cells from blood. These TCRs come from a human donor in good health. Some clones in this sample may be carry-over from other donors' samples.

CDR3 residues: CASSLEAGGSADTQYF. The genes are TRBV5-1 and TRBJ2-3; the D gene TCRdb calls, TRBD2, cannot be checked with no DNA. Germline V gene data show CDR1 as SGHRS and CDR2 as YFSETQ. The CDR3 sequence is 16 residues long.

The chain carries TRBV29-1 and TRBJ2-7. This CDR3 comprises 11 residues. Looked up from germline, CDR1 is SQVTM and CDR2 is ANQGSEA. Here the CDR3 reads CSGRRYHEQYF.

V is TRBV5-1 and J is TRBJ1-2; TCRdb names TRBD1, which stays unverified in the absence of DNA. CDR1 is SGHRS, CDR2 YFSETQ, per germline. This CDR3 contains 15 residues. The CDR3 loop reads CASSSSGTELYGYTF.

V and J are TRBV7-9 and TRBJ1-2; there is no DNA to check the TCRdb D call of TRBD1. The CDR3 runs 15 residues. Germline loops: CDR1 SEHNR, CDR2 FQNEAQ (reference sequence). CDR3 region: CASSSQGATNYGYTF.

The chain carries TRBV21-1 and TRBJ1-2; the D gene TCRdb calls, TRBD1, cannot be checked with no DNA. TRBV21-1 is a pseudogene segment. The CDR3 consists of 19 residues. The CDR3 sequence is CASSQGERDCHLALYGYTF.

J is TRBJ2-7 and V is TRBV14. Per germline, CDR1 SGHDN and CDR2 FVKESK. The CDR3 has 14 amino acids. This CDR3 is CASSQETQSYEQYF. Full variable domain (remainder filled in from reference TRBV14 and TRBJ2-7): EAGVTQFPSHSVIEKGQTVTLRCDPISGHDNLYWYRRVMGKEIKFLLHFVKESKQDESGMPNNRFLAERTGGTYSTLKVQPAELEDSGVYFCASSQETQSYEQYFGPGTRLTVT.

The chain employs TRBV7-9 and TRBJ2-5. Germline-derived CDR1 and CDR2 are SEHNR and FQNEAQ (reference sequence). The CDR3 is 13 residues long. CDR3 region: CASSSALKETQYF.

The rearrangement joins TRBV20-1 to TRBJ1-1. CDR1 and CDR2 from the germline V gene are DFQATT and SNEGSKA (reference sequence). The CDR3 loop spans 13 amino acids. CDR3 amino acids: CSAREAGNTEAFF.

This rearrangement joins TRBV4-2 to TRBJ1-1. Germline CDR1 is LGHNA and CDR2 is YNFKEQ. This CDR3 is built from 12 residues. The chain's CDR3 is CASSQDGSEAFF.

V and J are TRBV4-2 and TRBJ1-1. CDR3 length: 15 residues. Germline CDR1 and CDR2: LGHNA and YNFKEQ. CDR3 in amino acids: CASSQDLTQSPKAFF.

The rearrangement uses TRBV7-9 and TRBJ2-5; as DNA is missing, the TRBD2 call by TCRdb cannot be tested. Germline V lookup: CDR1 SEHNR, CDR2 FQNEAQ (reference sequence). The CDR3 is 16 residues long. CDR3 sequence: CASSLGQGLAGAAQYF.

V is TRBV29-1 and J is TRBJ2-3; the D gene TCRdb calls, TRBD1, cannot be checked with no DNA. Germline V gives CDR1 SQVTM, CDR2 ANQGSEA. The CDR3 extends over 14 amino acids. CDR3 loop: CSVGDRGTTDTQYF.

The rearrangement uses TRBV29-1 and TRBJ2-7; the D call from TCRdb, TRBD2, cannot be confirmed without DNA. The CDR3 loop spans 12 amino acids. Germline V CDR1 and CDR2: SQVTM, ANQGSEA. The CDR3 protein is CSVAGGVYEQYF.

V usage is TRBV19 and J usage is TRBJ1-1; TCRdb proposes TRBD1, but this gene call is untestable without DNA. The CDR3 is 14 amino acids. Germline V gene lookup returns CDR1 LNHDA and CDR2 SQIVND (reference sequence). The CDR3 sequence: CASNPGGYNTEAFF.

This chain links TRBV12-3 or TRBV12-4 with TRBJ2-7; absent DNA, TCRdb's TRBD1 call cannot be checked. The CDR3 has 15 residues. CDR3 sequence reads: CASSSLRDPPYEQYF.

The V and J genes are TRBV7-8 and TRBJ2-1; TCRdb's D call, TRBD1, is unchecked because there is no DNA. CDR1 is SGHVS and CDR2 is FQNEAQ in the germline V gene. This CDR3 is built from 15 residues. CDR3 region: CASSLRDRGFDEQFF.

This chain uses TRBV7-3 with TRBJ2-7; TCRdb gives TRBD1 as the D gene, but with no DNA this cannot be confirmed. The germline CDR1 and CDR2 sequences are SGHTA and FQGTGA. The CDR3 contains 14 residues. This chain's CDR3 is CASSPTPGGYEQYF.

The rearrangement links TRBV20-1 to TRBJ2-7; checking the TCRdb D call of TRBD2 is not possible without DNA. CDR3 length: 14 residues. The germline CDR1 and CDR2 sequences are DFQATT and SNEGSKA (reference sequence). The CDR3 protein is CSARRLAGAYEQYF.

The CDR3 is CASTPIAGTLYNEQFF. The chain recombines TRBV12-3 or TRBV12-4 with TRBJ2-1; TCRdb picks TRBD2, but there is no DNA to check that call. This CDR3 contains 16 residues.

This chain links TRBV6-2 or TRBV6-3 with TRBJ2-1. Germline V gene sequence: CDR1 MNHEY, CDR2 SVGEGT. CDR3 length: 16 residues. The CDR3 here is CASTEHTLSSYNEQFF.

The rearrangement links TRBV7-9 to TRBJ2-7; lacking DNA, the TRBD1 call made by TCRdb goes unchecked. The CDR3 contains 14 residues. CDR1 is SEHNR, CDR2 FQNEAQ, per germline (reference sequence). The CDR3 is CASSFQGLGDEQYF.

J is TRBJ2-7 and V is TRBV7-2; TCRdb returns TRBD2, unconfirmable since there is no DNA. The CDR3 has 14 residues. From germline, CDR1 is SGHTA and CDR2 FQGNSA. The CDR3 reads CASSLLIPSDEQYF.